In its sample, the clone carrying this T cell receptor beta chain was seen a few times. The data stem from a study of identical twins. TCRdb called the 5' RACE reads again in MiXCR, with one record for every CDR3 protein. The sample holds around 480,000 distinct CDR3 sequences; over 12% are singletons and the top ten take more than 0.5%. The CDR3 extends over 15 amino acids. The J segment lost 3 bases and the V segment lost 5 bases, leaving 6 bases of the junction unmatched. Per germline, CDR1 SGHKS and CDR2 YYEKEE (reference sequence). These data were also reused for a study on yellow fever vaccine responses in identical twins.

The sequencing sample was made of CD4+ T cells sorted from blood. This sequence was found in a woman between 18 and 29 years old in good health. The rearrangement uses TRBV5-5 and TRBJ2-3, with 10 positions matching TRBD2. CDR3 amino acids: CASSRKAGGTDTQYF. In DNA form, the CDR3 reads TGTGCCAGCAGTCGGAAAGCGGGGGGGACAGATACGCAGTATTTT.